This TCR beta chain was recovered during a study of control samples from healthy donors and cancer patients (TCRdb year 2020). V is reduced by 3 bases and J by 0 bases, leaving a spacing of 3 bases between them. From its cysteine to its phenylalanine, the CDR3 spans 13 amino acids. Only the CDR3 DNA is retained, 39 bases long and in frame from the first base. Library method: the immunoSEQ multiplex PCR assay. TCRdb mirrors the immuneACCESS table, restricted to in-frame sequences. Some clones are absent from its copies; in checked studies, under half trace to an unresolved V gene, and the reason for the others is unknown. The sample includes around 120,000 clones, with about 95% observed a single time. 3.6% of the sample lies in the top ten. Details on this clone: Its antigen is not yet known. The record has no base qualities; no much larger clone is one base away.

The sequenced sample was blood. This chain joins TRBV12-3 or TRBV12-4 to TRBJ1-5; the D gene cannot be resolved reliably. The sequence was obtained from a man aged 25 to 45 in good health. The CDR3 protein: CASSFGSNQPQHF. The sequence in DNA is TGTGCCAGCAGTTTCGGTAGCAATCAGCCCCAGCATTTT.